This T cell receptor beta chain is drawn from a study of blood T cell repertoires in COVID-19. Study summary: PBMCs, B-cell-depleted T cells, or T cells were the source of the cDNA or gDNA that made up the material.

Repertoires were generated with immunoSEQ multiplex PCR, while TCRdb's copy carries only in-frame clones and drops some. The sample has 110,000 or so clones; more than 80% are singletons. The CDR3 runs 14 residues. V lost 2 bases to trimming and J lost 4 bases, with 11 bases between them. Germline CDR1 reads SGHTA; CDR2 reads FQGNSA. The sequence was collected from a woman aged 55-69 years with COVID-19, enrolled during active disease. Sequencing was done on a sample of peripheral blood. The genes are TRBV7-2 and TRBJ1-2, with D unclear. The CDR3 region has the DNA TGTGCCAGCAGCTTATTAGTCGCTGGCTATGGCTACACCTTC. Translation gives CASSLLVAGYGYTF.